This is a list of T cell receptor beta chains from one sample in a study of vaccination effects on CD4 cells after COVID-19. Their antigens remain unidentified. Sequencing used immunoSEQ multiplex PCR; TCRdb keeps in-frame clones, though not all of them. The sample lists 40,000 to 50,000 clones; 74% were seen once. The specimen comprised CD4+ T cells from PBMCs cultured with HCoV-OC43 spike peptides, sampled after COVID-19 vaccination. These receptor sequences come from a human donor who received a COVID-19 vaccine. Each CDR3 is given with its conserved first and last residue. The D gene is left open where the match is weak. Clone size is shown for a subset of rows, as once, few, many or a class of expanded clone.

J gene	V gene	D gene	clone size	CDR3 protein	CDR3 DNA
TRBJ1-1	TRBV7-9	TRBD1	NA	CASTPIPGQVNTEAFF	TGTGCCAGCACCCCTATACCGGGACAGGTGAACACTGAAGCTTTCTTT
TRBJ1-6	TRBV2	NA	NA	CASSERTASDNSPLHF	TGTGCCAGCAGTGAACGGACGGCCTCAGACAATTCACCCCTCCACTTT
TRBJ2-1	TRBV5-1	NA	NA	CASSFSSDNNEQFF	TGCGCCAGCAGCTTTTCATCAGATAACAATGAGCAGTTCTTC
TRBJ2-1	TRBV18	TRBD2	NA	CASSPSWTSGRNEQFF	TGTGCCAGCTCACCATCATGGACTAGCGGGAGAAATGAGCAGTTCTTC
TRBJ2-1	TRBV3-1/TRBV3-2	NA	NA	CASSPLRVSPGNEQFF	TGTGCCAGCAGCCCCCTTCGAGTATCGCCCGGCAATGAGCAGTTCTTC
TRBJ2-7	TRBV6-5	NA	NA	CASKGPGDLTYEQYF	TGTGCCAGCAAAGGCCCGGGCGATCTTACCTACGAGCAGTACTTC
TRBJ2-7	TRBV5-4	TRBD2	NA	CASSLRRGGLYEQYF	TGTGCCAGCAGCTTGCGGCGGGGGGGCCTCTACGAGCAGTACTTC
TRBJ2-1	TRBV5-4	NA	once	CASSPTSERVSEQFF	TGTGCCAGCAGCCCTACTTCGGAGCGCGTATCCGAGCAGTTCTTC
TRBJ1-2	TRBV7-6	TRBD1	NA	CASSSQDRGHYGYTF	TGTGCCAGCAGCTCCCAAGACAGGGGGCACTATGGCTACACCTTC
TRBJ2-5	TRBV5-4	TRBD2	NA	CASSPLMTSGMGSETQYF	TGTGCCAGCAGCCCCCTTATGACTAGCGGGATGGGTAGTGAGACCCAGTACTTC